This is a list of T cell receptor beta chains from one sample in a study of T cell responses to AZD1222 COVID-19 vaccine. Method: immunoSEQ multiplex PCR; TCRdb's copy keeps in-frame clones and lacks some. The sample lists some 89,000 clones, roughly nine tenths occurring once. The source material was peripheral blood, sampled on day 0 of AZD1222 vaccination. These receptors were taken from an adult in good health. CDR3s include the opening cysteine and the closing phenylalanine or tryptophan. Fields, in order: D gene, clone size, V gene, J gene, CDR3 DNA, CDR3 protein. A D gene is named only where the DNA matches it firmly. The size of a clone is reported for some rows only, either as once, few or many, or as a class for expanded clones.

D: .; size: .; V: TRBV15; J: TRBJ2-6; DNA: TGTGCCACCAGCAGAGTGGACTCTGGGGCCAACGTCCTGACTTTC; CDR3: CATSRVDSGANVLTF
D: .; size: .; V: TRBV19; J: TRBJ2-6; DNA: TGTGCCAGCACCGGACCGCTCTCTGGGGCCAACGTCCTGACTTTC; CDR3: CASTGPLSGANVLTF
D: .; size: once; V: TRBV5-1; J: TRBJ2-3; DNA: TGCGCCAGCAGCTTAGACCGTGGATGGGATACGCAGTATTTT; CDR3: CASSLDRGWDTQYF
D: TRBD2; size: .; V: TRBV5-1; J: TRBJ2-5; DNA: TGCGCCAGCAGCCCAGGGACTAGTAAGGAGACCCAGTACTTC; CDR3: CASSPGTSKETQYF
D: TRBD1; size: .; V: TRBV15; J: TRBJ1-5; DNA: TGTGCCACGGATCGGGACAGGGGGACTAGCAATCAGCCCCAGCATTTT; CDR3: CATDRDRGTSNQPQHF
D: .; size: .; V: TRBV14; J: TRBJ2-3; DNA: TGTGCCAGCAGCCCCCAAGTTGTCACAGATACGCAGTATTTT; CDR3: CASSPQVVTDTQYF
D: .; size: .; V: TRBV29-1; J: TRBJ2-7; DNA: TGCAGCGTCACAGAGATCTACGAGCAGTACTTC; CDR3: CSVTEIYEQYF
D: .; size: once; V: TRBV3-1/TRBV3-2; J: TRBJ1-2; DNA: TGTGCCAGCAGCCAAGAGGCAGGCCGGGGATATGACTATGGCTACACCTTC; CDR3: CASSQEAGRGYDYGYTF
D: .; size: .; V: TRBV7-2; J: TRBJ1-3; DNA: TGTGCCAGCAGCTTAGATGGCCGAGGGAACACCATATATTTT; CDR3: CASSLDGRGNTIYF
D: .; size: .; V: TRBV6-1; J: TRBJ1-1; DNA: TGTGCCAGCAGTGAAGCGCTTGGGTCAGGGCGGGCTTTCTTT; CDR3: CASSEALGSGRAFF
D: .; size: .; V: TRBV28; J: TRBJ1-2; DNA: TGTGCCAGCAGTGCTGAAGGGGAAGGGTATGGCTACACCTTC; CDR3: CASSAEGEGYGYTF
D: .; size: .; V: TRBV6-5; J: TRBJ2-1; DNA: TGTGCCAGCAGTCTCGGAGGGGTATACAATGAGCAGTTCTTC; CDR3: CASSLGGVYNEQFF
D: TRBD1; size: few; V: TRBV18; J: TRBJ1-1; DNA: TGTGCCAGCTCACCGGGGACAGGGAGGGGGACTGAAGCTTTCTTT; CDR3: CASSPGTGRGTEAFF
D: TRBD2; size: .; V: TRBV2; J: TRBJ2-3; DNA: TGTGCCAGCAGTGCGGGAGGAGATACGCAGTATTTT; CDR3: CASSAGGDTQYF
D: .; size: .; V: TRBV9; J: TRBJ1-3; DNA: TGTGCCAGCAGCGAGGGAGGGTACGGAAACACCATATATTTT; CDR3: CASSEGGYGNTIYF
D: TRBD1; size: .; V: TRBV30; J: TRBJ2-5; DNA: TGTGCCTGGACGACAGGGGGTCTACCACAAGAGACCCAGTACTTC; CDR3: CAWTTGGLPQETQYF
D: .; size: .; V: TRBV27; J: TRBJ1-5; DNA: TGTGCCAGCAGTTTATCTTATGCCACCAATCAGCCCCAGCATTTT; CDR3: CASSLSYATNQPQHF
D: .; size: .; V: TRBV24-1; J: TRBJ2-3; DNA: TGTGCCACCAGTGACTCGACCCATCGCACAGATACGCAGTATTTT; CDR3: CATSDSTHRTDTQYF
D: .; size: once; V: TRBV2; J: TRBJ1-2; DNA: TGTGCCAGCAGTAGACAGGCAACCTATGGCTACACCTTC; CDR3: CASSRQATYGYTF
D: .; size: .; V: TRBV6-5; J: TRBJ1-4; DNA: TGTGCCAGCAGTTATTCGGGGGGGAATGAAAAACTGTTTTTT; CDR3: CASSYSGGNEKLFF
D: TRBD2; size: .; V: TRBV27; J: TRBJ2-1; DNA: TGTGCCAGCAGTTACGGGGGGAGCTCCTACAATGAGCAGTTCTTC; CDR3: CASSYGGSSYNEQFF
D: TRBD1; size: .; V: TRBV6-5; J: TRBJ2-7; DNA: TGTGCCAGCAGTTACTCGGGACAGGCGGACTACGAGCAGTACTTC; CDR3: CASSYSGQADYEQYF
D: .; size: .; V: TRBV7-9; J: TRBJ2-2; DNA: TGTGCCAGCAGCCCCCAGACGTTCGGGACATCGAACACCGGGGAGCTGTTTTTT; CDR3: CASSPQTFGTSNTGELFF
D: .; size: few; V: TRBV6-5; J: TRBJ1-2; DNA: TGTGCCAGCAGTCCCCGGGGGGGCAACTATGGCTACACCTTC; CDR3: CASSPRGGNYGYTF
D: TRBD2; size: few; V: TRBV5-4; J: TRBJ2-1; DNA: TGTGCCAGCAGCTCCGGGACTAGGTACAATGAGCAGTTCTTC; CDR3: CASSSGTRYNEQFF
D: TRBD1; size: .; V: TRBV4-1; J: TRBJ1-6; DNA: TGCGCCAGCAGCCAAGATCCGTTCGGGTGGGCAGGGGGCTTCAGGGATTCACCCCTCCACTTT; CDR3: CASSQDPFGWAGGFRDSPLHF
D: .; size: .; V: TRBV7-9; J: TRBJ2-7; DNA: TGTGCCAGCAGCTTAGGGGCGTGGGGGTCTGGTTACGAGCAGTACTTC; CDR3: CASSLGAWGSGYEQYF
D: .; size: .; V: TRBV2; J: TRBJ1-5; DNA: TGTGCCAGCAATCTTGGTGGATTTAGCAATCAGCCCCAGCATTTT; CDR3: CASNLGGFSNQPQHF
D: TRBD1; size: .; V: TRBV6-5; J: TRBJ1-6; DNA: TGTGCCAGCAGCCAGGCCGGGACAGCAAATTCACCCCTCCACTTT; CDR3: CASSQAGTANSPLHF
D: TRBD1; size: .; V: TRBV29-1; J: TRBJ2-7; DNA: TGCAGCGTTGTAGGGACAGATTTCAGCTCCTACGAGCAGTACTTC; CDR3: CSVVGTDFSSYEQYF
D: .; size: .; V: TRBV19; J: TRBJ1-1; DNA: TGTGCCAGTAGTAGGGGGCTGAGGACTGAAGCTTTCTTT; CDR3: CASSRGLRTEAFF
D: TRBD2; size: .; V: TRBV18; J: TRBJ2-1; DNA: TGTGCCAGCTCATGGGTCAGCGGGGGGGGTTCCTACAATGAGCAGTTCTTC; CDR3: CASSWVSGGGSYNEQFF
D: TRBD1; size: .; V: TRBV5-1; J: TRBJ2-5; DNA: TGCGCCAGCAGCTTGGCGTCAGGGGGCCGATCGGAGACCCAGTACTTC; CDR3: CASSLASGGRSETQYF
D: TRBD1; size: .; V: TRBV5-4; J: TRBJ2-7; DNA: TGTGCCAGCAGCTTGCGGGACAGGCACTCCTACGAGCAGTACTTC; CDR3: CASSLRDRHSYEQYF
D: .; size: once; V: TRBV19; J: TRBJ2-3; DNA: TGTGCCAGTAGCACTAGGGGGTCAGATACGCAGTATTTT; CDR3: CASSTRGSDTQYF
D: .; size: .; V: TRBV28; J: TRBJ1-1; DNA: TGTGCCTCAAAGAGTTCCCCTAAGGACCTAAAAGCTTTCTTT; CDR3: CASKSSPKDLKAFF
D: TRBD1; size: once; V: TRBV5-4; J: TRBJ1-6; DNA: TGTGCCAGCAGCCAGGGACAGGGCAATTCACCCCTCCACTTT; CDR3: CASSQGQGNSPLHF
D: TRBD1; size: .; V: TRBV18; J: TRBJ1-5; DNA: TGTGCCAGCTCTCAAGGGACAGGGGGCAATCAGCCCCAGCATTTT; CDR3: CASSQGTGGNQPQHF
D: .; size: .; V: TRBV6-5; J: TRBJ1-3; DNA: TGTGCCAGCGGGGCCATCGATGGAAACACCATATATTTT; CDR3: CASGAIDGNTIYF
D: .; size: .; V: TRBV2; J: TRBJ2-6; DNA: TGTGCCAGCAAGGGGACAGCGGGGGCTGGGGCCAACGTCCTGACTTTC; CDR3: CASKGTAGAGANVLTF
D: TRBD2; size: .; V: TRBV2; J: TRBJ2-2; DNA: TGTGCCAGCACCGATACTAGCGGGAGACAAACCGGGGAGCTGTTTTTT; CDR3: CASTDTSGRQTGELFF
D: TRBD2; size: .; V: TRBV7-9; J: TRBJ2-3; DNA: TGTGCCAGCAGCTTAGCACTAGCGGGAGGCTCTACAGATACGCAGTATTTT; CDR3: CASSLALAGGSTDTQYF
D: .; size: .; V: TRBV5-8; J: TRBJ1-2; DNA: TGTGCCAGCAGCCCTCCCGAGAGGGTTGGCTACACCTTC; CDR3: CASSPPERVGYTF
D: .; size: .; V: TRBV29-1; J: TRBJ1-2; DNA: TGCAGCGTTAGTAGGGGAGGTAATGGCTACACCTTC; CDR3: CSVSRGGNGYTF
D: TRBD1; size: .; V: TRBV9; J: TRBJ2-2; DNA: TGTGCCAGCAGCGTAGCAAGGGGGCACACCGGGGAGCTGTTTTTT; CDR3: CASSVARGHTGELFF
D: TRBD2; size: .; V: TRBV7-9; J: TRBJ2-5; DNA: TGTGCCAGCAGTAGACTAGCGGGGGGGCGTATCTCTCCCCAAGAGACCCAGTACTTC; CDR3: CASSRLAGGRISPQETQYF
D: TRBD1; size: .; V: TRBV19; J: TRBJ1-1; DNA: TGTGCCAGTACTTCAGGGGACAGGGGGTTTTTTGGTGAAGCTTTCTTT; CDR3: CASTSGDRGFFGEAFF
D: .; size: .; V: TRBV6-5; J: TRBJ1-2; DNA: TGTGCCAGCAGTTACTCTGGTGGCAGACCTTATGGCTACACCTTC; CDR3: CASSYSGGRPYGYTF
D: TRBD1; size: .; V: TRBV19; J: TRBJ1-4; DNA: TGTGCCAGTAAAGCTAACAGGGGGCGGCTGACAACTAATGAAAAACTGTTTTTT; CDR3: CASKANRGRLTTNEKLFF
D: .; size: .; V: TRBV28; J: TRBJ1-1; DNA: TGTGCCAGCATTCCCCTGGGACAACTGAACACTGAAGCTTTCTTT; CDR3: CASIPLGQLNTEAFF
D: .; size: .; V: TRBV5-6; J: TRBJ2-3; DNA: TGTGCCAGCAGCTACACAGATACGCAGTATTTT; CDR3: CASSYTDTQYF
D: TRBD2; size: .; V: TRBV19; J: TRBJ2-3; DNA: TGTGCCAGTAGTACGAGCGGGACGGGCCGGACAGATACGCAGTATTTT; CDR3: CASSTSGTGRTDTQYF
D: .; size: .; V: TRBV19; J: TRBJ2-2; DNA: TGTGCCAGTAGTATAGGCCAAATCTTAGGCGGGGAGCTGTTTTTT; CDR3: CASSIGQILGGELFF
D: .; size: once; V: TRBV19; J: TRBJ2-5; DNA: TGTGCCAGTAGTATTAACACCAAAGAGACCCAGTACTTC; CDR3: CASSINTKETQYF
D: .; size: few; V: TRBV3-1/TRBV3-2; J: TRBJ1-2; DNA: TGTGCCAGCAGCCAAGAGCAGAACTATGGCTACACCTTC; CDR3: CASSQEQNYGYTF
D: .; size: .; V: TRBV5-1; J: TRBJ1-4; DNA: TGCGCCAGCAGCTTGGGGCAGGTCGCCATTGCAACTAATGAAAAACTGTTTTTT; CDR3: CASSLGQVAIATNEKLFF
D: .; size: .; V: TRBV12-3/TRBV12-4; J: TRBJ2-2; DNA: TGTGCCAGCAATGGAGGCACCGGGGAGCTGTTTTTT; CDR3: CASNGGTGELFF
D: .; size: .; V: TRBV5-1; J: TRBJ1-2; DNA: TGCGCCAGCAGCTTGGGCAGGGCTCGGGGCTATGGCTACACCTTC; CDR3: CASSLGRARGYGYTF
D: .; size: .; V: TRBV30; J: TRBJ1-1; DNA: TGTGCCTGGAGTGTAGACCTGCGGACTGAAGCTTTCTTT; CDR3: CAWSVDLRTEAFF
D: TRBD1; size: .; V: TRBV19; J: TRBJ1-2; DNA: TGTGCCAGTAGTTACCGGGACAGGGACTATGGCTACACCTTC; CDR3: CASSYRDRDYGYTF